The 3 T cell receptor beta chains below all came from one sample that was sequenced in a study of CXCR3-negative and CXCR3-positive naive CD8 T cells (dated by TCRdb to between 2018 and 2021). These reads were obtained on a NextSeq 550. The Human TCR Profiling Kit (MiLaboratory) was used to make UMI-labeled 5' RACE TRB cDNA libraries. One entry per CDR3 protein sequence results from the TCRdb reprocessing of the reads, with DNA left out. This sample's table contains under 50,000 distinct CDR3 sequences. The ten top clones hold roughly 2.5% of the sample. Sequenced input: naive CXCR3- CD8+ T cells from blood. In the paper's terms, the cell subset or site label means: CD45RO-CCR7+CD27+CD95- naive CD8+ T cells lacking CXCR3 (TNR3-). Source of these receptors: a human donor in good health. Some clones in this sample may be carry-over from other donors' samples.

V is TRBV6-2 or TRBV6-3 and J is TRBJ2-7; TCRdb returns TRBD2, unconfirmable since there is no DNA. This CDR3 spans 16 amino acids. Germline lookup yields CDR1 MNHEY and CDR2 SVGEGT. CDR3 protein: CASSMTSGETLYEQYF.

The V call is TRBV3-1, the J call TRBJ2-1. The length of the CDR3 is 13 residues. Germline V lookup: CDR1 LGHDT, CDR2 YNNKEL (reference sequence). The CDR3 sequence: CASSQAYNNEQFF.

The CDR3 is CASSESGTSGMSDTQYF. The V and J genes are TRBV2 and TRBJ2-3; TCRdb selects TRBD2, and the lack of DNA leaves this call unchecked. Germline-derived CDR1 and CDR2 are SNHLY and FYNNEI. The CDR3 has 17 amino acids.